Listed below are T cell receptor beta chains from one sample, sequenced in a study of blood T cells in healthy people across ages. TCRdb used MiXCR to reprocess the 5' RACE reads, holding one entry per CDR3 protein. The sample has about 640,000 distinct CDR3 sequences, about 30% seen once. The specimen sequenced was blood. The origin of the receptors is a woman of 80 years or more in good health. The CDR3 runs from the conserved cysteine through the conserved F or W. Clone size is not always given. Where it is, it says once, few, many or a class for expanded clones.

J gene,clone size,V gene,CDR3 protein
TRBJ1-6,many,TRBV7-2,CASSLQTGGALNSPLHF
TRBJ1-5,.,TRBV7-2,CASNLIRSVNQPQHF
TRBJ2-2,.,TRBV18,CASSPGPGNTGELFF
TRBJ2-3,many,TRBV18,CASSPRTGGPDTQYF
TRBJ1-2,.,TRBV6-2/TRBV6-3,CASSYSKGQVNFYGYTF
TRBJ1-1,few,TRBV19,CASSTPEWGPLQRGTEAFF
TRBJ2-5,few,TRBV15,CATGRERGLGETQYF
TRBJ1-6,.,TRBV3-1,CASSQASGVDSPLHF
TRBJ2-1,.,TRBV5-8,CASSFKTSGTRQGQFF
TRBJ2-1,many,TRBV5-1,CASSLGLAGGQQNNEQFF
TRBJ1-2,many,TRBV28,CASADGGKVNYGYTF
TRBJ2-4,few,TRBV2,CAGSDGQGNIQYF
.,once,TRBV28,CASSLSWRMAGTQYF
TRBJ1-1,many,TRBV6-5,CASSYGGGFTTEAFF
TRBJ2-2,few,TRBV12-3/TRBV12-4,CASSPGGLAGVGFDTGELFF
TRBJ2-3,many,TRBV5-1,CASSALPGGIDTQYF
TRBJ1-4,.,TRBV5-1,CASSMMPVATNEKLFF
TRBJ1-1,few,TRBV7-3,CASNKGGGRETEAFF
TRBJ1-1,.,TRBV7-3,CASDLEGLNTEAFF
TRBJ2-1,many,TRBV15,CATSRGPIAGGVCNEQFF
TRBJ1-4,few,TRBV30,CAWGGEKLFF
TRBJ1-5,many,TRBV20-1,CSAMTQGAVNQPQHF
TRBJ2-5,many,TRBV4-3,CASSQDFGGGLGQYF
TRBJ2-3,many,TRBV6-2/TRBV6-3,CASSDAGTIFQDTQYF
TRBJ2-6,.,TRBV5-1,CVSSLSVSYSGTNVLTF
TRBJ1-2,many,TRBV24-1,CATSDWDGYTF
.,.,TRBV28,CASSLLVGKDYPSDEQYF
TRBJ2-1,.,TRBV3-1,CASSQVDRANEQFF
TRBJ1-1,many,TRBV12-3/TRBV12-4,CASSVGQWNTEAFF
TRBJ2-5,many,TRBV20-1,CSASSGGGWQETQYF
TRBJ2-3,many,TRBV6-5,CASSSRTDTQYF
TRBJ1-2,.,TRBV3-1,CASSQQGAEYGYTF
TRBJ2-2,.,TRBV20-1,CSAREVPGQGGELFF
TRBJ2-3,.,TRBV12-3/TRBV12-4,CASSFRITTDTQYF
TRBJ2-3,many,TRBV10-2,CASTQGLKDTQYF
TRBJ2-3,many,TRBV15,CATSPTGRTDTQYF
TRBJ1-1,many,TRBV12-3/TRBV12-4,CASSLRGGGTEAFF